These 24 T cell receptor beta chains were sequenced from one sample in a study of Tregs in tolerant kidney transplant recipients. Sequencing was performed with immunoSEQ multiplex PCR; in TCRdb, only in-frame clones are kept and a portion is missing. The table lists some 70,000 clones, 85% to 90% of them singletons. Sequences were derived from CD4+ T cells from blood, sampled before the transplant. The receptor set was obtained from a human donor who received a combined kidney and bone marrow transplant.

The rearrangement joins TRBV9 to TRBJ2-1, with 8 bases identical to TRBD2. This CDR3 has 16 residues. The V and J ends lost 0 bases and 2 bases, in that order; junction bases with no gene match: 4. The germline gives CDR1 SGDLS, CDR2 YYNGEE. The CDR3 is CASSVDAGGPYNEQFF. CDR3 DNA sequence: TGTGCCAGCAGCGTAGATGCGGGAGGCCCCTACAATGAGCAGTTCTTC.

This clone was seen once. The CDR3 loop reads CASSVGGGRGMNTEAFF. The CDR3 DNA sequence: TGTGCCAGCAGCGTAGGCGGGGGGCGAGGAATGAACACTGAAGCTTTCTTT. V usage is TRBV9 and J usage is TRBJ1-1; maybe TRBD1 (6 bases). V shed 0 bases and J shed 0 bases, with 15 bases lying between them. Per germline, CDR1 SGDLS and CDR2 YYNGEE. The CDR3 length is 17 residues.

The CDR3 loop is CASSDSGGGGYTF. The CDR3 coding sequence is TGTGCCAGCAGTGACTCAGGGGGCGGTGGCTACACCTTC. The rearrangement links TRBV6-4 to TRBJ1-2; TRBD1 matches at 7 bases. The germline V gene has CDR1 MRHNA and CDR2 SNTAGT. V lost 0 bases, J lost 7 bases, and 2 bases stayed unmatched. The CDR3 is 13 residues long.

The CDR3 loop is CSVALQGTRNYGYTF. The CDR3 region has the DNA TGCAGCGTTGCTTTACAGGGTACCCGTAACTATGGCTACACCTTC. The chain employs TRBV29-1 and TRBJ1-2; weak D call: TRBD1 (6 bases). The CDR3 totals 15 residues. In germline, CDR1 is SQVTM, CDR2 ANQGSEA. V was cut by 4 bases and J by 1 base, with 16 bases left in between.

The V and J genes are TRBV4-3 and TRBJ2-7; no firm D call. Trimming left V 0 bases short and J 5 bases short, with 11 bases between. The CDR3 runs 14 residues. The germline V gene has CDR1 LGHNA and CDR2 YSLEER. The DNA for the CDR3 is TGCGCCAGCAGCCAAGAGCCCTCCCGAGACGAGCAGTACTTC. It translates to CASSQEPSRDEQYF.

The J gene is TRBJ2-3, the V gene TRBV9; TRBD2 matches at 7 bases. Looked up from germline, CDR1 is SGDLS and CDR2 is YYNGEE. The CDR3 has 16 amino acids. J was trimmed by 5 bases and V by 0 bases; bases with no gene match: 9. CDR3 coding DNA: TGTGCCAGCAGCGTAGATGGGGGAGGGCCAAAAGATACGCAGTATTTT. Encoded protein: CASSVDGGGPKDTQYF.

This rearrangement joins TRBV14 to TRBJ2-7; 8 bases agree with TRBD2. The CDR3 length is 14 residues. V shed 1 base and J 9 bases; nucleotides not matched to a gene: 8. Germline lookup yields CDR1 SGHDN and CDR2 FVKESK. CDR3 sequence reads: CASSQAAGRAGQYF. The CDR3 region has the DNA TGTGCCAGCAGCCAAGCCGCCGGGAGGGCCGGGCAGTACTTC.

This clone was counted once. The CDR3 sequence is CASSPGYGRTSGELFF. DNA for the CDR3: TGTGCCAGCAGCCCAGGGTACGGCAGAACCTCCGGGGAGCTGTTTTTT. V usage is TRBV7-2 and J usage is TRBJ2-2; TRBD1 is a possible D gene (5 bases). CDR3 length equals 16 residues. V lost 5 bases, J lost 6 bases, and 19 bases lay in between. Germline CDR1 SGHTA, CDR2 FQGNSA.

The chain has TRBV27 and TRBJ1-2; possible D gene TRBD1, 5 bases. The CDR3 totals 15 residues. With 5 bases removed from V and 4 bases from J, the gap between germline ends came to 17 bases. Germline V lookup: CDR1 MNHEY, CDR2 SMNVEV (reference sequence). Written as DNA, the CDR3 is TGTGCCAGCAGTCAAAAGACAGTACCGAGCTATGGCTACACCTTC. It translates to CASSQKTVPSYGYTF.

The chain carries TRBV7-3 and TRBJ2-7; 8 bases fit TRBD2. Germline CDR1 SGHTA, CDR2 FQGTGA. The CDR3 runs to 16 residues. The ends lost 5 bases at V and 5 bases at J; junction bases unmatched: 14. CDR3 residues: CASSPGGAGGHHEQYF. In DNA, the CDR3 is TGTGCCAGCAGCCCCGGTGGGGCGGGAGGTCACCACGAGCAGTACTTC.

The gene calls are TRBV11-2 and TRBJ2-4, with a possible D match to TRBD1 (6 bases). V was pared by 5 bases and J by 0 bases, with 14 bases between. Germline CDR1 SGHAT, CDR2 FQNNGV. The CDR3 consists of 16 residues. DNA for the CDR3: TGTGCCAGCAGCCCCCGACAGGCACTAGCCAAAAACATTCAGTACTTC. Protein sequence: CASSPRQALAKNIQYF.

The rearrangement joins TRBV2 to TRBJ2-1; D not resolved. The CDR3 has 13 amino acids. Trimming took 6 bases from V and 0 from J, leaving 6 bases between them. Germline CDR1 SNHLY, CDR2 FYNNEI. The CDR3, as DNA: TGTGCCAGCAGGGAGCTCTCCTACAATGAGCAGTTCTTC. Translation gives CASRELSYNEQFF.

This clone was observed a single time. The chain combines TRBV28 with TRBJ2-3; TRBD2 is a possible D gene (6 bases). V was clipped by 7 bases and J by 6 bases, with 17 bases between them. Germline V gives CDR1 MDHEN, CDR2 SYDVKM. The CDR3 is 14 amino acids. CDR3 protein: CASTLGGSTDTQYF. The CDR3 coding sequence is TGTGCCAGCACCCTTGGAGGGTCCACGGATACGCAGTATTTT. The full variable domain, completed using reference TRBV28 and TRBJ2-3, is DVKVTQSSRYLVKRTGEKVFLECVQDMDHENMFWYRQDPGLGLRLIYFSYDVKMKEKGDIPEGYSVSREKKERFSLILESASTNQTSMYLCASTLGGSTDTQYFGPGTRLTVL.

The rearrangement links TRBV14 to TRBJ2-5, with D possibly matching TRBD2 (5 bases). V lost 4 bases to trimming and J lost 4 bases, with 10 bases between them. Germline loops: CDR1 SGHDN, CDR2 FVKESK. The CDR3 runs 13 residues. CDR3 coding DNA: TGTGCCAGCAGCCTTTTAGAGGGAGAGACCCAGTACTTC. It is translated as CASSLLEGETQYF.

The V gene is TRBV5-4, the J gene TRBJ2-1; 10 bases map to TRBD2. The CDR3 runs to 17 residues. Germline CDR1 SGHNT, CDR2 YYREEE (reference sequence). V shed 0 bases and J 8 bases; nucleotides not matched to a gene: 11. CDR3 DNA sequence: TGTGCCAGCAGCTTGGTGGTAGCGGGAGGTGGTCTGGATGAGCAGTTCTTC. This gives the protein CASSLVVAGGGLDEQFF. The complete variable domain, with remaining parts taken from reference TRBV5-4 and TRBJ2-1, reads ETGVTQSPTHLIKTRGQQVTLRCSSQSGHNTVSWYQQALGQGPQFIFQYYREEENGRGNFPPRFSGLQFPNYSSELNVNALELDDSALYLCASSLVVAGGGLDEQFFGPGTRLTVL.

This clone was seen a handful of times. V and J are TRBV5-6 and TRBJ1-1; 7 nucleotides agree with TRBD1. The CDR3 has 16 amino acids. Germline-derived CDR1 and CDR2 are SGHDT and YYEEEE. Trimming at V came to 3 bases and at J to 1 base, leaving 9 bases not matched to a gene. In DNA form, the CDR3 reads TGTGCCAGCAGCTGGGCAAGACAGGGTCGGAACACTGAAGCTTTCTTT. Amino acids: CASSWARQGRNTEAFF.

This sequence joins TRBV7-9 and TRBJ2-4; possible D gene TRBD1, 6 bases. The CDR3 length is 15 residues. Per the germline V gene, CDR1 is SEHNR and CDR2 is FQNEAQ (reference sequence). Trimming cost V 1 base and J 4 bases, with 11 bases left between them. In nucleotides, the CDR3 is TGTGCCAGCAGCTTAGTTAAGGGGGATAAAAACATTCAGTACTTC. Protein: CASSLVKGDKNIQYF.

On this clone: A read error may produce the germline difference seen at one junction end. The J gene is TRBJ1-4, the V gene TRBV28; 8 nucleotides align to TRBD1. Per the germline V gene, CDR1 is MDHEN and CDR2 is SYDVKM. This CDR3 is 12 amino acids long. The CDR3 sequence is CASSRRGQAKSF. CDR3 nucleotides: TGTGCCAGCAGTCGGAGGGGACAGGCAAAATCGTTT.

The DNA of the CDR3 is TGCGCCAGCAGCTTGCTAGCGGGGACCACCGGGGAGCTGTTTTTT. Translating gives CASSLLAGTTGELFF. V usage is TRBV5-1 and J usage is TRBJ2-2; 9 bases match TRBD2. The CDR3 has 15 residues. Trimming cost V 1 base and J 4 bases; bases outside gene matches: 2. CDR1 is SGHRS, CDR2 YFSETQ, per germline.

This clone was picked up a small number of times. The CDR3 spells CASSDVGDNYGYTF. The CDR3 region has the DNA TGTGCCAGCAGTGATGTAGGAGATAACTATGGCTACACCTTC. This chain connects TRBV28 to TRBJ1-2; no clear D. Trimming took off 5 bases at V and 1 base at J, with 11 bases between the two ends. This CDR3 spans 14 amino acids. Germline V gene lookup returns CDR1 MDHEN and CDR2 SYDVKM.

The chain employs TRBV28 and TRBJ1-1; possible D gene TRBD1, 6 bases. V lost 7 bases and J 0 bases, leaving 12 bases between the germline ends. The V gene's germline CDR1 is MDHEN and CDR2 SYDVKM. The CDR3 has 14 residues. In DNA, the CDR3 is TGTGCCAGCAAGGTCGGACAGTTGAACACTGAAGCTTTCTTT. It specifies CASKVGQLNTEAFF.

This CDR3 reads CASSLGGASGQFF. The CDR3 DNA follows: TGTGCCAGCAGCCTTGGGGGGGCGAGCGGGCAGTTCTTC. This chain links TRBV11-1 with TRBJ2-1; TRBD2 might be the D (7 bases). The CDR3 spans 13 residues. The germline V gene has CDR1 SGHAT and CDR2 FQDESV (reference sequence). Deletions cut 5 bases from V and 12 bases from J, with 17 bases between.

The chain combines TRBV27 with TRBJ1-1; 12 nucleotides line up with TRBD1. The V and J ends lost 5 bases and 6 bases, in that order; junction bases with no gene match: 10. The CDR3 runs to 16 residues. Germline CDR1 reads MNHEY; CDR2 reads SMNVEV (reference sequence). CDR3 region: CASSPWRDRGPAEAFF. The CDR3 nucleotides read TGTGCCAGCAGTCCTTGGAGGGACAGGGGGCCAGCTGAAGCTTTCTTT.

The chain combines TRBV7-2 with TRBJ2-1; tentative D call: TRBD2 (6 bases). With 4 bases removed from V and 3 bases from J, the gap between germline ends came to 13 bases. The CDR3 covers 15 residues. The V gene's germline CDR1 is SGHTA and CDR2 FQGNSA. The CDR3 reads CASSYPGVGYNEQFF. DNA for the CDR3: TGTGCCAGCAGCTACCCGGGAGTTGGCTACAATGAGCAGTTCTTC. The whole variable domain, filled in from reference TRBV7-2 and TRBJ2-1, reads GAGVSQSPSNKVTEKGKDVELRCDPISGHTALYWYRQSLGQGLEFLIYFQGNSAPDKSGLPSDRFSAERTGGSVSTLTIQRTQQEDSAVYLCASSYPGVGYNEQFFGPGTRLTVL.